Listed here are 19 T cell receptor beta chains from one sample, sequenced in a study of blood T cell repertoires in COVID-19. Only in-frame clones appear in the TCRdb table, and some are missing; sequencing was by immunoSEQ multiplex PCR. The top ten clones hold around a tenth of a sample with about 52,000 clones, 82% of them seen once. The sample was peripheral blood. These receptors all stem from a man older than 75 with COVID-19, enrolled during active disease.

The chain uses TRBV15 and TRBJ1-2; TRBD1 matches at 7 bases. The CDR3 consists of 17 residues. J gave up 3 bases and V 0 bases, and 10 bases lay outside the gene matches. Looked up from germline, CDR1 is LNHNV and CDR2 is YYDKDF (reference sequence). The CDR3 is CATSRDREQGIDYGYTF. In DNA form, the CDR3 reads TGTGCCACCAGCAGAGACAGGGAACAGGGGATTGACTATGGCTACACCTTC.

The chain employs TRBV10-3 and TRBJ1-5, with D perhaps TRBD1 (5 bases). With 10 bases removed from V and 5 bases from J, the gap between germline ends came to 15 bases. The CDR3 sequence is 13 residues long. CDR1 is ENHRY and CDR2 is SYGVKD in the germline V gene. The CDR3 nucleotides are TGTGCCACCCGTATGGGGGGTGATCAGCCCCAGCATTTT. Protein: CATRMGGDQPQHF.

The V gene is TRBV30, the J gene TRBJ1-2; the match to TRBD1 covers 9 bases. CDR3 length: 16 amino acids. The germline gives CDR1 GTSNPN, CDR2 SVGIG (reference sequence). The J segment lost 1 base and the V segment lost 4 bases, leaving 10 bases of the junction unmatched. CDR3 nucleotide sequence: TGTGCCTGGAACGGACAGGGGTCTTTCCTTAACTATGGCTACACCTTC. Its translation: CAWNGQGSFLNYGYTF.

J is TRBJ1-1 and V is TRBV15; D is uncertain. V lost 3 bases and J lost 7, with 24 bases in between. From germline, CDR1 is LNHNV and CDR2 YYDKDF (reference sequence). The CDR3 is made up of 17 amino acids. CDR3 sequence reads: CATSSDLDSLQVSEAFF. For the CDR3, the DNA is TGTGCCACCAGCAGTGACCTGGACTCTCTTCAGGTTAGTGAAGCTTTCTTT. Drawing the rest from reference TRBV15 and TRBJ1-1, the complete variable domain is DAMVIQNPRYQVTQFGKPVTLSCSQTLNHNVMYWYQQKSSQAPKLLFHYYDKDFNNEADTPDNFQSRRPNTSFCFLDIRSPGLGDTAMYLCATSSDLDSLQVSEAFFGQGTRLTVV.

CDR3 bases: TGTGCCAGCAGTTTCTCTAACTATGGCTACACCTTC. The encoded protein is CASSFSNYGYTF. This rearrangement joins TRBV12-3 or TRBV12-4 to TRBJ1-2; D unresolved. Trimming pared 3 bases from V and 0 bases from J, leaving 2 bases between. This CDR3 is built from 12 residues.

This chain uses TRBV7-8 with TRBJ2-7, with 7 bases lining up with TRBD1. V shed 1 base, J shed 3 bases, and the junction held 3 bases outside the gene matches. CDR3 size: 14 residues. CDR1 and CDR2 (germline): SGHVS, FQNEAQ. The CDR3 DNA reads TGTGCCAGCAGCTTAGGAGGGGACAGCTACGAGCAGTACGTC. Translation: CASSLGGDSYEQYV.

The V and J genes are TRBV25-1 and TRBJ2-1, with 7 bases aligning to TRBD2. With 3 bases clipped from V and 8 bases from J, the junction kept 10 bases outside the gene matches. The germline CDR1 and CDR2 sequences are MGHDK and SYGVNS. The CDR3 sequence is 15 residues long. The CDR3 bases are TGTGCCAGCAGTGAGGCTAGCGGTAGGATGGATGAGCAGTTCTTC. Residues: CASSEASGRMDEQFF.

The chain couples TRBV7-2 to TRBJ2-1, with TRBD2 matching over 10 bases. V gave up 4 bases and J gave up 6 bases; unmatched junction bases: 6. There are 15 residues in the CDR3. Germline lookup yields CDR1 SGHTA and CDR2 FQGNSA. The CDR3 DNA follows: TGTGCCAGCAGCTCCTCAGCGGGGGGGCCCAATGAGCAGTTCTTC. As protein: CASSSSAGGPNEQFF.

This clone was seen just once. The chain recombines TRBV11-1 with TRBJ2-5, with 12 bases aligning to TRBD2. With 5 bases clipped from V and 5 bases from J, the junction kept 3 bases outside the gene matches. Germline V CDR1 and CDR2: SGHAT, FQDESV (reference sequence). The CDR3 has 14 residues. CDR3 bases: TGTGCCAGCAGCCTTACTAGCGGGGGGGAGACCCAGTACTTC. Translated: CASSLTSGGETQYF. The variable domain in full, with the rest retrieved from reference TRBV11-1 and TRBJ2-5, is EAEVAQSPRYKITEKSQAVAFWCDPISGHATLYWYRQILGQGPELLVQFQDESVVDDSQLPKDRFSAERLKGVDSTLKIQPAELGDSAMYLCASSLTSGGETQYFGPGTRLLVL.

The chain employs TRBV7-9 and TRBJ2-2; weak D call: TRBD2 (6 bases). The length of the CDR3 is 17 residues. Trimming removed 5 bases from V and 1 base from J, with 17 bases in between. The V gene's germline CDR1 is SEHNR and CDR2 FQNEAQ (reference sequence). The CDR3: CASSPPRAGLNTGELFF. CDR3 nucleotides: TGTGCCAGCAGCCCCCCGAGGGCGGGATTGAACACCGGGGAGCTGTTTTTT.

This chain connects TRBV27 to TRBJ1-2, with D perhaps TRBD1 (6 bases). Trimming stripped 3 bases from V and 4 bases from J, with 12 bases between. CDR3 length: 14 residues. The germline V gene has CDR1 MNHEY and CDR2 SMNVEV (reference sequence). The DNA of the CDR3 is TGTGCCAGCAGTTTCGACAGGTTTGGCTATGGCTACACCTTC. Amino acid sequence: CASSFDRFGYGYTF.

CDR3 sequence reads: CASSLGQNSYNSPLHF. CDR3 sequence (DNA): TGTGCCAGCAGTTTAGGGCAGAACTCCTATAATTCACCCCTCCACTTT. J is TRBJ1-6 and V is TRBV27; D call uncertain. The germline V gene has CDR1 MNHEY and CDR2 SMNVEV (reference sequence). The V end lost 2 bases, the J end lost 0 bases, and 8 bases lay between the germline ends. There are 16 residues in the CDR3.

This rearrangement joins TRBV28 to TRBJ2-3; 9 bases fit TRBD1. Losses at the gene ends were 4 bases for V and 3 bases for J; bases not matched to a gene: 11. The CDR3 sequence is 17 residues long. Germline-derived CDR1 and CDR2 are MDHEN and SYDVKM. CDR3 amino acids: CASSSPPGQGSTDTQYF. CDR3 bases: TGTGCCAGCAGTTCCCCCCCCGGACAGGGGTCTACAGATACGCAGTATTTT.

The J gene is TRBJ2-3, the V gene TRBV5-1; TRBD2 matches at 12 bases. This CDR3 is built from 16 residues. Trimming took 2 bases from V and 3 from J; bases not matched to a gene: 4. Germline V gene sequence: CDR1 SGHRS, CDR2 YFSETQ. The CDR3: CASSFTSGRKTDTQYF. CDR3 in DNA: TGCGCCAGCAGCTTTACTAGCGGGAGGAAGACAGATACGCAGTATTTT.

The chain employs TRBV5-1 and TRBJ1-1, with 7 bases fitting TRBD1. CDR1 is SGHRS and CDR2 is YFSETQ in the germline V gene. V lost 6 bases and J lost 1; bases outside the gene matches: 3. The CDR3 runs to 13 residues. The CDR3 loop is CASNPGGNTEAFF. CDR3 bases: TGCGCCAGCAATCCAGGGGGGAACACTGAAGCTTTCTTT.

The V call is TRBV7-9, the J call TRBJ1-4; 7 bases agree with TRBD1. CDR3 size: 15 residues. Looked up from germline, CDR1 is SEHNR and CDR2 is FQNEAQ (reference sequence). Trimming cost V 5 bases and J 0 bases; bases outside gene matches: 3. The CDR3 region is CASSGTGATNEKLFF. CDR3 bases: TGTGCCAGCAGCGGTACAGGGGCAACTAATGAAAAACTGTTTTTT.

The CDR3, as DNA: TGTGCCAGCAGCCGGGACAGGGCCGCTAACTATGGCTACACCTTC. It yields the protein CASSRDRAANYGYTF. V is TRBV14 and J is TRBJ1-2; 9 bases are shared with TRBD1. Germline CDR1 SGHDN, CDR2 FVKESK. J gave up 0 bases and V 4 bases, and 3 bases lay outside the gene matches. The CDR3 is made up of 15 amino acids.

The V gene is TRBV19, the J gene TRBJ1-2, with 10 bases fitting TRBD1. This CDR3 spans 13 amino acids. CDR1 is LNHDA and CDR2 is SQIVND in the germline V gene (reference sequence). Unmatched junction bases numbered 5, after V lost 5 bases and J lost 8 bases. CDR3 sequence (DNA): TGTGCCAGTAGTCTCGGACAGGGGGAGGGCTACACCTTC. Translated, it gives CASSLGQGEGYTF.

A few counts support this clone. The genes are TRBV19 and TRBJ1-2, with D hard to call. Germline loops: CDR1 LNHDA, CDR2 SQIVND (reference sequence). The V gene lost 8 bases and the J gene lost 4 bases, with 11 bases spanning the gap. The CDR3 totals 12 residues. The CDR3: CASGEWGYGYTF. The CDR3 region has the DNA TGTGCCAGTGGGGAGTGGGGCTATGGCTACACCTTC.